Each of the 21 T cell receptor beta chains below was sequenced from the same sample in a study of blood T cell repertoires in COVID-19. Measured with immunoSEQ multiplex PCR; TCRdb has only the in-frame clones, and not every one. The top ten hold roughly a fifth of the sample, which has some 170,000 clones, around four fifths seen once. Sequencing input: peripheral blood. The receptors come from a woman older than 75 with acute or convalescent COVID-19.

The chain is built from TRBV5-1 and TRBJ2-5, with D possibly TRBD1 on 6 matching bases. This CDR3 has 13 residues. Germline assignment: CDR1 SGHRS and CDR2 YFSETQ. Trimming cost V 4 bases and J 8 bases, with 15 bases left between them. The CDR3: CASSTGTPSTQYF. CDR3 sequence (DNA): TGCGCCAGCAGCACAGGGACACCCTCAACCCAGTACTTC.

This clone was counted once. The chain employs TRBV19 and TRBJ1-1, with D perhaps matching TRBD1 (5 bases). The CDR3 sequence is 13 residues long. Trimming stripped 7 bases from V and 0 bases from J, with 9 bases between. Germline loops: CDR1 LNHDA, CDR2 SQIVND (reference sequence). CDR3 coding DNA: TGTGCCAGTAAGGGGCGGCTGAACACTGAAGCTTTCTTT. Translated, it gives CASKGRLNTEAFF.

The rearrangement uses TRBV2 and TRBJ2-1; 7 bases match TRBD2. Germline CDR1 and CDR2: SNHLY and FYNNEI. The ends lost 8 bases at V and 8 bases at J; junction bases unmatched: 12. The CDR3 extends over 14 amino acids. The CDR3 DNA sequence: TGTGCCAGCTCTAGCGGAACTACTCTGTATGAGCAGTTCTTC. Translation gives CASSSGTTLYEQFF.

The V gene is TRBV5-1, the J gene TRBJ2-4, with D perhaps TRBD2 (5 bases). Germline V gene data show CDR1 as SGHRS and CDR2 as YFSETQ. CDR3 size: 14 residues. V lost 0 bases, J lost 2 bases, and 6 bases lay in between. CDR3 sequence: CASSLAGTKNIQYF. The CDR3 DNA reads TGCGCCAGCAGCTTGGCCGGGACCAAAAACATTCAGTACTTC.

This clone has a single count. The chain joins TRBV2 to TRBJ2-1, with D perhaps TRBD2 (7 bases). Germline CDR1 reads SNHLY; CDR2 reads FYNNEI. Trimming cost V 6 bases and J 7 bases, with 10 bases left between them. CDR3 size: 12 residues. The CDR3 DNA sequence: TGTGCCAGCAGGAAGGGGGGGAATGAGCAGTTCTTC. This codes for CASRKGGNEQFF.

The chain uses TRBV11-3 and TRBJ1-4; 7 positions agree with TRBD1. J was trimmed by 3 bases and V by 5 bases; bases with no gene match: 6. Looked up from germline, CDR1 is SGHNT and CDR2 is YENEEA. The CDR3 covers 15 residues. CDR3 sequence: CASSPGQGANEKLFF. For the CDR3, the DNA is TGTGCCAGCAGCCCTGGGCAGGGGGCTAATGAAAAACTGTTTTTT. The whole variable domain, remainder taken from reference TRBV11-3 and TRBJ1-4, is EAGVVQSPRYKIIEKKQPVAFWCNPISGHNTLYWYLQNLGQGPELLIRYENEEAVDDSQLPKDRFSAERLKGVDSTLKIQPAELGDSAVYLCASSPGQGANEKLFFGSGTQLSVL.

J is TRBJ2-3 and V is TRBV7-9; D is unclear. CDR3 length: 14 amino acids. V lost 3 bases to trimming and J lost 4 bases, with 11 bases between them. The germline V gene encodes CDR1 SEHNR and CDR2 FQNEAQ (reference sequence). The CDR3 DNA reads as TGTGCCAGCAGCTTTCGAGAGGAGCCAGATACGCAGTATTTT. As protein: CASSFREEPDTQYF.

The rearrangement links TRBV19 to TRBJ2-5, with TRBD2 identical over 7 bases. The CDR3 length is 13 residues. Germline V gene data show CDR1 as LNHDA and CDR2 as SQIVND (reference sequence). With V trimmed by 5 bases and J by 5 bases, 5 bases remained unmatched. The CDR3 here is CASSQTSLETQYF. As DNA, the CDR3 is TGTGCCAGTAGTCAGACTAGCTTGGAGACCCAGTACTTC. Supplemented by reference TRBV19 and TRBJ2-5, the full variable domain reads DGGITQSPKYLFRKEGQNVTLSCEQNLNHDAMYWYRQDPGQGLRLIYYSQIVNDFQKGDIAEGYSVSREKKESFPLTVTSAQKNPTAFYLCASSQTSLETQYFGPGTRLLVL.

This clone was recorded once. The V call is TRBV27, the J call TRBJ2-7; 11 bases line up with TRBD2. J lost 0 bases, V lost 10 bases, and 14 bases had no gene match. The CDR3 sequence is 17 residues long. Germline CDR1 MNHEY, CDR2 SMNVEV (reference sequence). The CDR3 DNA sequence: TGTGCCACCCGCACTAGCGGGAGTCCCTACCTCTCCTACGAGCAGTACTTC. It codes for CATRTSGSPYLSYEQYF.

This sequence joins TRBV6-2 or TRBV6-3 and TRBJ2-4; 12 nucleotides agree with TRBD1. The V segment lost 1 base and the J segment 9 bases; nucleotides outside the gene matches: 16. This CDR3 has 19 residues. CDR1 MNHEY and CDR2 SVGEGT come from the germline V gene. CDR3 protein: CASSYLTGTGGTKASIQYF. The DNA of the CDR3 is TGTGCCAGCAGTTACTTGACCGGGACAGGGGGCACAAAGGCCTCCATTCAGTACTTC.

The rearrangement links TRBV15 to TRBJ1-6; 7 nucleotides match TRBD1. V gave up 3 bases and J gave up 8 bases; unmatched junction bases: 4. Germline CDR1 is LNHNV and CDR2 is YYDKDF (reference sequence). This CDR3 has 14 residues. The CDR3 DNA sequence: TGTGCCACCAGCAGGGACAGGCCTTATTCACCCCTCCACTTT. This codes for CATSRDRPYSPLHF.

The chain uses TRBV19 and TRBJ1-5; 7 positions match TRBD1. The V segment lost 5 bases and the J segment 10 bases; nucleotides outside the gene matches: 8. The CDR3 has 13 residues. The germline CDR1 and CDR2 sequences are LNHDA and SQIVND (reference sequence). Here the CDR3 DNA reads TGTGCCAGTAGTGAGACAGGGCCATCCCCCCAGCATTTT. It is translated as CASSETGPSPQHF.

The rearrangement links TRBV10-3 to TRBJ1-2; 7 nucleotides line up with TRBD1. Germline loops: CDR1 ENHRY, CDR2 SYGVKD. The CDR3 consists of 14 residues. J was trimmed by 11 bases and V by 6 bases; bases with no gene match: 15. The CDR3 coding sequence is TGTGCCATCAGAGGGGGCGTTATAGGGACCGTATACACCTTC. Protein product: CAIRGGVIGTVYTF.

V usage is TRBV2 and J usage is TRBJ1-1, with 8 bases fitting TRBD1. The ends lost 5 bases at V and 4 bases at J; junction bases unmatched: 12. The germline gives CDR1 SNHLY, CDR2 FYNNEI. The CDR3 sequence is 16 residues long. CDR3 sequence (DNA): TGTGCCAGCAGTTTCCCAAAACAGGGGGGGAGCACTGAAGCTTTCTTT. Translating gives CASSFPKQGGSTEAFF.

This clone was recorded a few times. The chain uses TRBV5-1 and TRBJ2-1, with 10 bases that match TRBD1. Looked up from germline, CDR1 is SGHRS and CDR2 is YFSETQ. The V segment lost 2 bases and the J segment 6 bases; nucleotides outside the gene matches: 8. The CDR3 consists of 16 residues. The DNA of the CDR3 is TGCGCCAGCAGCTTCAGACAGGGGGCGGGCCCCAATGAGCAGTTCTTC. Amino acids: CASSFRQGAGPNEQFF.

This chain links TRBV20-1 with TRBJ2-7; possible D gene TRBD1, 6 bases. CDR1 is DFQATT and CDR2 is SNEGSKA in the germline V gene (reference sequence). V was clipped by 3 bases and J by 5 bases, with 20 bases between them. CDR3 length: 15 residues. The CDR3 DNA sequence: TGCAGTGCTAGTCTCAAGGGGGTTGGGGCGAACGAGCAGTACTTC. Translated: CSASLKGVGANEQYF.

This rearrangement joins TRBV2 to TRBJ1-6; 7 bases agree with TRBD1. Germline V gene sequence: CDR1 SNHLY, CDR2 FYNNEI. Trimming cost V 6 bases and J 7 bases; bases outside gene matches: 9. The CDR3 extends over 15 amino acids. Here the CDR3 DNA reads TGTGCCAGCAGCAATACCGACAGGGCCAATTCACCCCTCCACTTT. Its protein product is CASSNTDRANSPLHF.

The chain recombines TRBV19 with TRBJ2-1; TRBD2 matches 9 bases. CDR1 is LNHDA and CDR2 is SQIVND in the germline V gene (reference sequence). With 7 bases clipped from V and 6 bases from J, the junction kept 13 bases outside the gene matches. CDR3 length: 16 residues. The CDR3 DNA reads as TGTGCCAGTAAGTCCGGACTAGCGAGGGACCTCAATGAGCAGTTCTTC. Protein sequence: CASKSGLARDLNEQFF.

The CDR3 DNA follows: TGTGCCAGCAGTCAATGGCGGGACAGTCCCTACGAGCAGTACTTC. Its translation is CASSQWRDSPYEQYF. The gene calls are TRBV28 and TRBJ2-7, with D perhaps TRBD1 (7 bases). Germline values: CDR1 MDHEN, CDR2 SYDVKM. This CDR3 is 15 amino acids long. Trimming removed 5 bases from V and 2 bases from J, with 16 bases in between.

A few counts support this clone. The V and J genes are TRBV6-5 and TRBJ2-1; 8 bases line up with TRBD1. Germline V lookup: CDR1 MNHEY, CDR2 SVGAGI. J lost 5 bases, V lost 6 bases, and 9 bases had no gene match. The CDR3 extends over 15 amino acids. CDR3 protein: CASSLGTGLHNEQFF. CDR3 bases: TGTGCCAGCAGCCTTGGGACAGGCCTACACAATGAGCAGTTCTTC.

The V and J genes are TRBV5-1 and TRBJ2-7, with D perhaps matching TRBD1 (5 bases). V was cut by 3 bases and J by 0 bases, with 16 bases left in between. Germline CDR1 SGHRS, CDR2 YFSETQ. CDR3 length: 16 amino acids. In DNA, the CDR3 is TGCGCCAGCAGCTGGGGCCAGGGTTCCACCTCCTACGAGCAGTACTTC. It encodes CASSWGQGSTSYEQYF.